This TCR beta chain was found in a study of cytotoxic CD8 clonotypes in ibrutinib-treated CLL. Study-wide background: Averaging across samples gave approximately 270,000 productive templates and fewer than 100,000 productive rearrangements.

From cryopreserved PBMCs came roughly 2 micrograms of genomic DNA used for TCR beta libraries. The CDR3 consists of 16 residues. Germline CDR1 MNHNY, CDR2 SVGAGI (reference sequence). The ends were cut back, 6 bases at V and 4 bases at J, with 19 bases in the middle. Some clones are missing from TCRdb's copy, which holds only in-frame ones; the method was immunoSEQ multiplex PCR. This sample has 26,000 or so clones, with 62% found just once. The J gene is TRBJ2-1, the V gene TRBV6-6; possibly TRBD1 or TRBD2 for D (6 bases each). The material sequenced was PBMCs, taken before ibrutinib treatment. This TCR derives from a human donor with chronic lymphocytic leukemia. The CDR3 loop reads CASRTQGLAKYNEQFF. For the CDR3, the DNA is TGTGCCAGCAGGACACAGGGACTGGCCAAATACAATGAGCAGTTCTTC.